What follows are 32 T cell receptor beta chains derived from one specimen sequenced in a study of technical replicates of blood from a few donors (TCRdb year 2017). Preparation of the library involved the immunoSEQ multiplex PCR assay. Drawn from immuneACCESS, this table holds only the in-frame rearrangements with V and J called that TCRdb kept. Clones are partly lost; checked studies trace under half to an unresolved V gene and leave the rest unexplained. The sample profile shows tens of thousands of clones; 93% of them were found once. The ten largest make up 0.25% of the sample. The sequenced sample consisted of T cells isolated from PBMCs. The source is a human donor in good health.

This chain links TRBV7-9 with TRBJ2-3; maybe TRBD2 (5 bases). V was clipped by 6 bases and J by 3 bases, with 16 bases between them. CDR3 length: 15 residues. Germline lookup yields CDR1 SEHNR and CDR2 FQNEAQ (reference sequence). DNA for the CDR3: TGTGCCAGCAGTGAACCCCAATCGGGGACAGATACGCAGTATTTT. Translation gives CASSEPQSGTDTQYF.

The gene calls are TRBV11-2 and TRBJ1-2; D unresolved. The CDR3 has 12 amino acids. CDR1 is SGHAT and CDR2 is FQNNGV in the germline V gene. Trimming took off 5 bases at V and 7 bases at J, with 11 bases between the two ends. The CDR3 DNA is TGTGCCAGCAGCGCCTCGGGGTTTGGCTACACCTTC. As protein: CASSASGFGYTF.

The chain links TRBV29-1 to TRBJ1-1; maybe TRBD1 (6 bases). The V end lost 7 bases, the J end lost 0 bases, and 18 bases lay between the germline ends. The CDR3 consists of 15 residues. Germline assignment: CDR1 SQVTM and CDR2 ANQGSEA. The CDR3 is CSAIGHGQLNTEAFF. The DNA of the CDR3 is TGCAGCGCCATAGGGCACGGACAGCTGAACACTGAAGCTTTCTTT.

The chain couples TRBV19 to TRBJ1-5, with 11 bases fitting TRBD1. The V gene's germline CDR1 is LNHDA and CDR2 SQIVND (reference sequence). CDR3 size: 17 residues. The ends lost 4 bases at V and 5 bases at J; junction bases unmatched: 10. The DNA of the CDR3 is TGTGCCAGTAGTACCCTCCGGGACAGGGGGTTCGATCAGCCCCAGCATTTT. Its protein is CASSTLRDRGFDQPQHF.

The rearrangement uses TRBV27 and TRBJ2-1, with 10 bases fitting TRBD2. This CDR3 is 14 amino acids long. V lost 4 bases, J lost 6 bases, and 3 bases stayed unmatched. CDR1 MNHEY and CDR2 SMNVEV come from the germline V gene (reference sequence). The CDR3 is CASSSLAGVNEQFF. The CDR3 DNA sequence: TGTGCCAGCAGTTCCCTAGCGGGGGTCAATGAGCAGTTCTTC.

The chain is built from TRBV9 and TRBJ2-7; 9 positions match TRBD1. The CDR3 consists of 15 residues. CDR1 and CDR2 from the germline V gene are SGDLS and YYNGEE. Trimming at V came to 0 bases and at J to 1 base, leaving 2 bases not matched to a gene. CDR3 amino acids: CASSVAGQGSYEQYF. In DNA form, the CDR3 reads TGTGCCAGCAGCGTAGCCGGACAGGGGTCCTACGAGCAGTACTTC.

The sample holds one count of this clone. CDR3: CASNLGGDDSPLHF. The CDR3 DNA sequence: TGTGCCAGCAATCTGGGGGGTGATGATTCACCCCTCCACTTT. This sequence joins TRBV9 and TRBJ1-6, with D tentatively TRBD1 (5 bases). The CDR3 runs 14 residues. Between the trimmed V and J ends, which lost 6 bases and 8 bases, there was a span of 15 bases. From germline, CDR1 is SGDLS and CDR2 YYNGEE.

This chain uses TRBV28 with TRBJ1-3; D call uncertain. This CDR3 comprises 13 residues. Per germline, CDR1 MDHEN and CDR2 SYDVKM. V shed 2 bases and J shed 10 bases, with 12 bases lying between them. CDR3 coding DNA: TGTGCCAGCAGTTTACAGGCCCGGGGTACCATATATTTT. This encodes CASSLQARGTIYF. Combining the CDR3 with reference TRBV28 and TRBJ1-3 gives the whole variable domain DVKVTQSSRYLVKRTGEKVFLECVQDMDHENMFWYRQDPGLGLRLIYFSYDVKMKEKGDIPEGYSVSREKKERFSLILESASTNQTSMYLCASSLQARGTIYFGEGSWLTVV.

The genes are TRBV27 and TRBJ2-7; D is perhaps TRBD1 (5 bases). Between the trimmed V and J ends, which lost 4 bases and 6 bases, there was a span of 13 bases. Germline V gene sequence: CDR1 MNHEY, CDR2 SMNVEV (reference sequence). This CDR3 is 13 amino acids long. The CDR3 sequence: CASSWGNHGEQYF. The CDR3, as DNA: TGTGCCAGCAGTTGGGGCAACCACGGCGAGCAGTACTTC.

V usage is TRBV5-1 and J usage is TRBJ2-3; TRBD2 matches at 13 bases. This CDR3 is built from 12 residues. Germline trimming cut 3 bases from V and 13 bases from J; bases unmatched to any gene: 2. Germline lookup yields CDR1 SGHRS and CDR2 YFSETQ. The CDR3 coding sequence is TGCGCCAGCAGCTGGGGGACTAGCGGGGAGTATTTT. It translates to CASSWGTSGEYF. Combining the CDR3 with reference TRBV5-1 and TRBJ2-3 gives the whole variable domain KAGVTQTPRYLIKTRGQQVTLSCSPISGHRSVSWYQQTPGQGLQFLFEYFSETQRNKGNFPGRFSGRQFSNSRSEMNVSTLELGDSALYLCASSWGTSGEYFGPGTRLTVL.

J is TRBJ2-7 and V is TRBV5-1; TRBD2 matches at 9 bases. This CDR3 spans 15 amino acids. V lost 6 bases to trimming and J lost 3 bases; unmatched junction nucleotides: 10. Germline loops: CDR1 SGHRS, CDR2 YFSETQ. The CDR3 is CASNYLAGQFYEQYF. CDR3 nucleotide sequence: TGCGCCAGCAACTACCTAGCGGGACAATTCTACGAGCAGTACTTC. The entire variable domain, with the rest obtained from reference TRBV5-1 and TRBJ2-7, is as follows: KAGVTQTPRYLIKTRGQQVTLSCSPISGHRSVSWYQQTPGQGLQFLFEYFSETQRNKGNFPGRFSGRQFSNSRSEMNVSTLELGDSALYLCASNYLAGQFYEQYFGPGTRLTVT.

The V and J genes are TRBV19 and TRBJ1-5; a weak D match, TRBD1 (6 bases). Trimming took 11 bases from V and 1 from J, leaving 15 bases between them. Germline CDR1 reads LNHDA; CDR2 reads SQIVND (reference sequence). The CDR3 is 14 residues long. The CDR3 region has the DNA TGTGCCTCAGGACCTCAGGGGAGCAATCAGCCCCAGCATTTT. Amino acids: CASGPQGSNQPQHF.

The rearrangement joins TRBV9 to TRBJ1-4; 7 bases align to TRBD1. The CDR3 spans 15 residues. V shed 0 bases and J 5 bases; nucleotides not matched to a gene: 4. The germline V gene has CDR1 SGDLS and CDR2 YYNGEE. CDR3 amino acids: CASSVEGGENEKLFF. CDR3 nucleotides: TGTGCCAGCAGCGTAGAAGGGGGCGAAAATGAAAAACTGTTTTTT.

J is TRBJ2-7 and V is TRBV28, with 8 bases matching TRBD1. The trim removed 6 bases at V and 5 bases at J, leaving 12 bases unmatched. The CDR3 totals 15 residues. CDR1 and CDR2 (germline): MDHEN, SYDVKM. For the CDR3, the DNA is TGTGCCAGCAGAGCCCCAGGGGGCTTCGCCCACGAGCAGTACTTC. This codes for CASRAPGGFAHEQYF.

This clone was seen just once. DNA of the CDR3: TGTGCCATCAGTGAGGGGACAGGCCCCCTTGAAGAGCAGTACTTC. Protein: CAISEGTGPLEEQYF. V is TRBV10-3 and J is TRBJ2-7; 8 bases align to TRBD1. The CDR3 sequence is 15 residues long. The V and J ends lost 2 bases and 7 bases, in that order; junction bases with no gene match: 10. Germline V CDR1 and CDR2: ENHRY, SYGVKD.

The chain is built from TRBV6-1 and TRBJ2-6, with a tentative D call TRBD2 (6 bases). Germline V gene data show CDR1 as MNHNS and CDR2 as SASEGT. V was clipped by 3 bases and J by 8 bases, with 17 bases between them. The CDR3 contains 16 residues. CDR3 amino acids: CASSEGTLLRSNVLTF. Written as DNA, the CDR3 is TGTGCCAGCAGTGAGGGGACTCTCCTCAGATCCAACGTCCTGACTTTC.

The rearrangement uses TRBV11-2 and TRBJ2-5; TRBD2 is a possible D gene (5 bases). V was trimmed by 5 bases and J by 5 bases, leaving 18 bases between them. Germline lookup yields CDR1 SGHAT and CDR2 FQNNGV. This CDR3 is 15 amino acids long. The CDR3 DNA reads TGTGCCAGCAGCAGACTTAGCGTCTTGGGGGAGACCCAGTACTTC. Its protein product is CASSRLSVLGETQYF. The variable domain in full, with the rest retrieved from reference TRBV11-2 and TRBJ2-5, is EAGVAQSPRYKIIEKRQSVAFWCNPISGHATLYWYQQILGQGPKLLIQFQNNGVVDDSQLPKDRFSAERLKGVDSTLKIQPAKLEDSAVYLCASSRLSVLGETQYFGPGTRLLVL.

J is TRBJ1-5 and V is TRBV11-1; D unclear. This CDR3 has 16 residues. The V gene lost 4 bases and the J gene lost 0 bases, with 13 bases spanning the gap. Per germline, CDR1 SGHAT and CDR2 FQDESV (reference sequence). CDR3 protein: CASSSPRVNSNQPQHF. CDR3 DNA: TGTGCCAGCAGCTCCCCGCGGGTTAATAGCAATCAGCCCCAGCATTTT.

The CDR3 bases are TGTGCCAGCAGCGTCTATAGCGGGGGGCCCGTAGGAGAGACCCAGTACTTC. Its translation is CASSVYSGGPVGETQYF. The rearrangement links TRBV9 to TRBJ2-5, with TRBD2 matching over 10 bases. V shed 2 bases, J shed 4 bases, and the junction held 11 bases outside the gene matches. The CDR3 is 17 amino acids. Germline V gene lookup returns CDR1 SGDLS and CDR2 YYNGEE.

In the case of this clone: Other DNA variants within this sample encode the same CDR3. The chain is built from TRBV28 and TRBJ1-2, with D unclear. The CDR3 extends over 13 amino acids. V was cut by 2 bases and J by 2 bases, with 6 bases left in between. Per germline, CDR1 MDHEN and CDR2 SYDVKM. The CDR3 region has the DNA TGTGCCAGCAGTTTAAGTAGAAACTATGGCTACACCTTC. Encoded protein: CASSLSRNYGYTF.

The chain recombines TRBV19 with TRBJ1-1; D is ambiguous. Germline CDR1 is LNHDA and CDR2 is SQIVND (reference sequence). V was trimmed by 3 bases and J by 1 base, leaving 18 bases between them. The CDR3 totals 17 residues. The CDR3 reads CASSIWVPAGANTEAFF. The CDR3 DNA is TGTGCCAGTAGTATTTGGGTGCCGGCAGGTGCGAACACTGAAGCTTTCTTT.

This clone was observed a few times. The rearrangement uses TRBV18 and TRBJ1-1; D is possibly TRBD1 (5 bases). Germline values: CDR1 KGHSH, CDR2 LQKENI. The CDR3 contains 14 residues. V lost 4 bases and J 10 bases, leaving 19 bases between the germline ends. The chain's CDR3 is CASSQDTGMLIAFF. The CDR3 DNA reads TGTGCCAGCTCACAAGACACAGGAATGCTAATAGCTTTCTTT.

The V gene is TRBV5-6, the J gene TRBJ2-3; no firm D call. The V gene's germline CDR1 is SGHDT and CDR2 YYEEEE. The V end lost 1 base, the J end lost 2 bases, and 5 bases lay between the germline ends. There are 13 residues in the CDR3. CDR3 DNA sequence: TGTGCCAGCAGCTTGCTGGCCACAGATACGCAGTATTTT. Its translation: CASSLLATDTQYF.

The gene calls are TRBV7-9 and TRBJ2-1; a weak D match, TRBD2 (6 bases). The length of the CDR3 is 17 residues. CDR1 SEHNR and CDR2 FQNEAQ come from the germline V gene (reference sequence). The germline V and J ends were trimmed by 5 bases and 0 bases, with 17 bases remaining between them. CDR3 region: CASSRAGRSSSYNEQFF. The CDR3 DNA is TGTGCCAGCAGCCGGGCCGGGAGATCGAGCTCCTACAATGAGCAGTTCTTC.

This clone has a handful of counts. The chain has TRBV9 and TRBJ1-1; no definite D call. The CDR3 totals 14 residues. V was clipped by 3 bases and J by 1 base, with 10 bases between them. In germline, CDR1 is SGDLS, CDR2 YYNGEE. Written as DNA, the CDR3 is TGTGCCAGCAGCGCGCGGCATGGGAACACTGAAGCTTTCTTT. Translated, it gives CASSARHGNTEAFF.

The chain combines TRBV27 with TRBJ1-2, with D tentatively TRBD1 (6 bases). Trimming cost V 2 bases and J 0 bases, with 10 bases left between them. CDR1 is MNHEY, CDR2 SMNVEV, per germline (reference sequence). The length of the CDR3 is 15 residues. The CDR3 region is CASSLQGRTNYGYTF. CDR3 bases: TGTGCCAGCAGTTTACAGGGGCGGACTAACTATGGCTACACCTTC.

The chain employs TRBV6-5 and TRBJ1-2; D gene ambiguous. The germline V gene has CDR1 MNHEY and CDR2 SVGAGI. The V end was cut by 6 bases, the J end by 6 bases, with 20 bases between. CDR3 length equals 15 residues. Here the CDR3 reads CASSRTYSVPHGYTF. CDR3 DNA sequence: TGTGCCAGCAGCCGCACCTATTCGGTACCTCATGGCTACACCTTC.

The V call is TRBV6-5, the J call TRBJ1-3; D remains unclear. CDR1 and CDR2 (germline): MNHEY, SVGAGI. Trimming cost V 5 bases and J 0 bases, with 11 bases left between them. This CDR3 has 15 amino acids. The CDR3 region is CASSTLTGSGNTIYF. The CDR3 DNA reads TGTGCCAGCAGTACCCTGACGGGCTCTGGAAACACCATATATTTT.

This chain connects TRBV2 to TRBJ1-1; a weak D match, TRBD1 (5 bases). V was clipped by 6 bases and J by 0 bases, with 8 bases between them. This CDR3 has 13 residues. The V gene's germline CDR1 is SNHLY and CDR2 FYNNEI. The chain's CDR3 is CASRMGLNTEAFF. Here the CDR3 DNA reads TGTGCCAGCAGGATGGGGCTGAACACTGAAGCTTTCTTT.

V gene TRBV25-1 combines with J gene TRBJ2-7; 10 positions match TRBD1. The CDR3 sequence is 16 residues long. V was clipped by 4 bases and J by 1 base; unmatched bases: 7. CDR1 MGHDK and CDR2 SYGVNS come from the germline V gene. The CDR3 loop is CASSGMPGQGSYEQYF. The CDR3 bases are TGTGCCAGCAGTGGTATGCCGGGACAGGGGTCCTACGAGCAGTACTTC.

The chain recombines TRBV6-5 with TRBJ1-2, with 7 bases lining up with TRBD1. This CDR3 is built from 12 residues. Germline CDR1 reads MNHEY; CDR2 reads SVGAGI. J lost 7 bases, V lost 6 bases, and 5 bases had no gene match. The CDR3 spells CASSGTVGGYTF. The CDR3 nucleotides are TGTGCCAGCAGCGGGACAGTGGGTGGCTACACCTTC.

The chain employs TRBV13 and TRBJ2-3; 14 bases line up with TRBD2. The trim removed 4 bases at V and 6 bases at J, leaving 9 bases unmatched. The CDR3 runs to 17 residues. Looked up from germline, CDR1 is PRHDT and CDR2 is FYEKMQ (reference sequence). The CDR3 loop is CASSSRSTSGRVDTQYF. CDR3 bases: TGTGCCAGCAGCTCTCGCTCGACTAGCGGGAGGGTTGATACGCAGTATTTT.